The 5 T cell receptor beta chains given below trace back to one sample, sequenced in a study of radiation and T cells in renal cell carcinoma. TCRdb's copy holds only in-frame clones and misses some; the assay was immunoSEQ multiplex PCR. The data contain about 20,000 clones, about 80% of them singletons. Time point denoted: baseline pretreatment blood. Documented treatment: 15 Gy SBRT to primary tumor, nephrectomy 4 weeks later. Specimen: blood, collected from a patient whose treatment included radiotherapy and nephrectomy. These receptor sequences come from a man aged 60 to 75 with renal cell carcinoma.

The chain employs TRBV18 and TRBJ2-1; the D gene is possibly TRBD1 (5 bases). The CDR3 sequence is 18 residues long. CDR1 and CDR2 from the germline V gene are KGHSH and LQKENI. The V end was cut by 0 bases, the J end by 3 bases, with 18 bases between. The CDR3 here is CASSPPNFRQGIYNEQFF. CDR3 DNA sequence: TGTGCCAGCTCACCACCGAATTTTCGGCAGGGTATCTACAATGAGCAGTTCTTC.

V usage is TRBV2 and J usage is TRBJ1-1; D not resolved. V lost 4 bases and J lost 0, with 6 bases in between. Germline lookup yields CDR1 SNHLY and CDR2 FYNNEI. This CDR3 comprises 13 residues. CDR3 protein: CASSGPMNTEAFF. CDR3 DNA sequence: TGTGCCAGCAGTGGTCCCATGAACACTGAAGCTTTCTTT.

The rearrangement uses TRBV5-7 and TRBJ2-3; tentative D call: TRBD2 (5 bases). TRBV5-7 is an ORF, with its function uncertain. The CDR3 is made up of 14 amino acids. Trimming pared 5 bases from V and 2 bases from J, leaving 12 bases between. The CDR3: CASSRGLYTDTQYF. The CDR3, as DNA: TGTGCCAGCAGTCGGGGATTGTACACAGATACGCAGTATTTT.

This clone is medium-sized. J is TRBJ1-5 and V is TRBV2; D ambiguous. Germline V lookup: CDR1 SNHLY, CDR2 FYNNEI. The CDR3 is made up of 14 amino acids. V dropped 7 bases and J dropped 3 bases, with 13 bases sitting between them. Written as DNA, the CDR3 is TGTGCCAGCACTGGGGTGTGGGACAATCAGCCCCAGCATTTT. It specifies CASTGVWDNQPQHF.

This chain joins TRBV27 and TRBJ2-1; D uncertain. Trimming left V 7 bases short and J 2 bases short, with 18 bases between. Germline lookup yields CDR1 MNHEY and CDR2 SMNVEV (reference sequence). The CDR3 has 16 amino acids. CDR3 protein: CASTTFDRTTYNEQFF. The CDR3 nucleotides read TGTGCCAGCACAACCTTCGATAGGACCACCTACAATGAGCAGTTCTTC.